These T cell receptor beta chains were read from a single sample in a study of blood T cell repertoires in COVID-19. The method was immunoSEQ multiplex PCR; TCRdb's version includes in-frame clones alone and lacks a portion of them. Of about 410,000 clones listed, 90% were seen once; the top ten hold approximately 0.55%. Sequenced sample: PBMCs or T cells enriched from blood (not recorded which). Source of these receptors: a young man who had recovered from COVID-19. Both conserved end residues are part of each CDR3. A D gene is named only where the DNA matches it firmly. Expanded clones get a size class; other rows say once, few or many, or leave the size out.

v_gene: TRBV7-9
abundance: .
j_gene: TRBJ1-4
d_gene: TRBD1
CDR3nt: TGTGCCAGCAGCCATACAGGGGGGGACGAAAAACTGTTTTTT
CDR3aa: CASSHTGGDEKLFF

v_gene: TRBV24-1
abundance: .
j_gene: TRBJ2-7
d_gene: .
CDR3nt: TGTGCCACCAGTGATCCTTCATCCGGGACTGAGTCCTACGAGCAGTACTTC
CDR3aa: CATSDPSSGTESYEQYF

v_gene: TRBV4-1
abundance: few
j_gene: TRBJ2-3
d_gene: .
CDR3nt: TGCGCCAGCAGCCAAAGGGGGACCGATACGCAGTATTTT
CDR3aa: CASSQRGTDTQYF

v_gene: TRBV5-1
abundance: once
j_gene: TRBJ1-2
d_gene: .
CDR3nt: TGCGCCAGCAGCTTGTCGCTTCCAGGCTCTAACTATGGCTACACCTTC
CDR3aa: CASSLSLPGSNYGYTF

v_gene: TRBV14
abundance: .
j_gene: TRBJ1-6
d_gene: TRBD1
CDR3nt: TGTGCCAGCAGGACGACAGGGAGTCACGCTAATTCACCCCTCCACTTT
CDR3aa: CASRTTGSHANSPLHF

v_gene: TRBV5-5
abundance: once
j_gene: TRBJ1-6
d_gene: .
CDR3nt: TGTGCCAGCAGCTTGGAGGGGAATTCACCCCTCCACTTT
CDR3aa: CASSLEGNSPLHF

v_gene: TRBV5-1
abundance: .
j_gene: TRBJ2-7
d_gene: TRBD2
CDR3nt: TGCGCCAGCAGCCCCGGGGGGCTAGCGGGATCCCACGAGCAGTACTTC
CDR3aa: CASSPGGLAGSHEQYF

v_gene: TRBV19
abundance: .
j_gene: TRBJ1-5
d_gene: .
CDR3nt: TGTGCCAGTGTGGGGCAGCTCAATCAGCCCCAGCATTTT
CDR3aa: CASVGQLNQPQHF

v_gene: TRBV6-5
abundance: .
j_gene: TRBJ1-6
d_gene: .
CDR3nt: TGTGCCAGCTCATCCAGGACAAACGTGGATTCACCCCTCCACTTT
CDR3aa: CASSSRTNVDSPLHF

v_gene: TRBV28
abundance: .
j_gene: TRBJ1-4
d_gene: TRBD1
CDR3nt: TGTGCCAGCAGTGCGACAGGGGGTCTTGAAAAACTGTTTTTT
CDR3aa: CASSATGGLEKLFF

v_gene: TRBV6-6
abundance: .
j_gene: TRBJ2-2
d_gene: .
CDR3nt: TGTGCCAGCAGTCCAGTCGGAGACACCGGGGAGCTGTTTTTT
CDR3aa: CASSPVGDTGELFF

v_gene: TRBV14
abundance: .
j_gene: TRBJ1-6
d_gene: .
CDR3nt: TGTGCCAGCAGCCAAGTTGGGGGCGGTAATTCACCCCTCCACTTT
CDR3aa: CASSQVGGGNSPLHF

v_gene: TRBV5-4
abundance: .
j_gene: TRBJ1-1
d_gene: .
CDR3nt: TGTGCCAGCAGCGCAACAGGGCTGAACACTGAAGCTTTCTTT
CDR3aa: CASSATGLNTEAFF

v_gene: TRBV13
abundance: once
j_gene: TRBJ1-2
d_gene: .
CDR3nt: TGTGCCAGCAGCTTGGGACTGGAGGGTGTCTATGGCTACACCTTC
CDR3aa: CASSLGLEGVYGYTF

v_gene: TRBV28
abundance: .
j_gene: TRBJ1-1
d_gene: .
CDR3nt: TGTGCCAGCAGTTTAAGTGGGACATGGAACACTGAAGCTTTCTTT
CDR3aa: CASSLSGTWNTEAFF

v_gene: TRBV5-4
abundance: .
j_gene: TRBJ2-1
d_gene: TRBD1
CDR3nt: TGTGCCAGCAGCATTAACTATAAGACAGGGAGCTCCTACAATGAGCAGTTCTTC
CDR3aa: CASSINYKTGSSYNEQFF

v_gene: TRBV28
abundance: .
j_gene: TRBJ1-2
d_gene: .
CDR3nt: TGTGCCAGCAGTCCGACGGACAGCTATGGCTACACCTTC
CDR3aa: CASSPTDSYGYTF

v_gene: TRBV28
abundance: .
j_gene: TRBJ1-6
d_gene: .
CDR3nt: TGTGCCAGCAGTACCACCTCACGCGGGACCTATAATTCACCCCTCCACTTT
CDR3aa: CASSTTSRGTYNSPLHF

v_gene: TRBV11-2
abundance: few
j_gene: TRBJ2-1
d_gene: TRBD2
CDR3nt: TGTGCCAGCAGCCCTGGCGATAGCGGGAGTTCCCTCAATGAGCAGTTCTTC
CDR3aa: CASSPGDSGSSLNEQFF

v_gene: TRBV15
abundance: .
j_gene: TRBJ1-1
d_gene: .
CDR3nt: TGTGCCACCAGCAGGACAGGATCAGAGAAAGCTTTCTTT
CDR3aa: CATSRTGSEKAFF

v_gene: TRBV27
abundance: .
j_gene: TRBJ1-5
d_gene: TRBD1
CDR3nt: TGTGCCAGCAGTAAGCGGGACAGGGGGTCTTATAGCAATCAGCCCCAGCATTTT
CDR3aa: CASSKRDRGSYSNQPQHF

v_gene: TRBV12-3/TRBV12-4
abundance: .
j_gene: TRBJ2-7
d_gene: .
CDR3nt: TGTGCCAGCAGCCCCGGGACATTTTACGAGCAGTACTTC
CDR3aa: CASSPGTFYEQYF

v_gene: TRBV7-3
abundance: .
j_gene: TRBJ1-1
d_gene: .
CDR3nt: TGTGCCAGCAGCTTTGGTCCGCGGGGCACTGAAGCTTTCTTT
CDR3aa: CASSFGPRGTEAFF

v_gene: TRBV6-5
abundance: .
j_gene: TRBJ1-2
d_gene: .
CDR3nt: TGTGCCAGCGTGCGGGGGTCCTCGGGCGGCTACACCTTC
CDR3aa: CASVRGSSGGYTF

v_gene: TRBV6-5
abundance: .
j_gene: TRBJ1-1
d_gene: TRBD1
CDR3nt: TGTGCCAGCAGGGTGACAGGGTATGGGAACACTGAAGCTTTCTTT
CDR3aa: CASRVTGYGNTEAFF

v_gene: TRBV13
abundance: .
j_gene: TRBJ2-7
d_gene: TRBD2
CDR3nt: TGTGCCAGCAGCTTAGGGGGGCGGGAGGCCCCCTACGAGCAGTACTTC
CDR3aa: CASSLGGREAPYEQYF

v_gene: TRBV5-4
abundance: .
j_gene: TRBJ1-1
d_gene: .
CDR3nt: TGTGCCAGCAGCCCGGGGTTCGGTGAAGCTTTCTTT
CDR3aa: CASSPGFGEAFF

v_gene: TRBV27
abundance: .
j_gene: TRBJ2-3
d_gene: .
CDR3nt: TGTGCCAGCAGTTTAAGATCTGGGGCGGGGGATACGCAGTATTTT
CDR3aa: CASSLRSGAGDTQYF